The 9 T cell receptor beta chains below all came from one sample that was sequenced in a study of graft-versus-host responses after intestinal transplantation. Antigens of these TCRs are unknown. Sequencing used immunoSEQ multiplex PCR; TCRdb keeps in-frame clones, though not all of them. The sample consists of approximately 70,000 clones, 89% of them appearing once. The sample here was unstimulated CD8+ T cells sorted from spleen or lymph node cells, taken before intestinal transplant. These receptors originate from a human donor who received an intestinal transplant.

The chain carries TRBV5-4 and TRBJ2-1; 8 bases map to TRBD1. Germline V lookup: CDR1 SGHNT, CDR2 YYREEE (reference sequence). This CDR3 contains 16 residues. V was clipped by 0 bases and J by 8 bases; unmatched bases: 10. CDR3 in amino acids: CASSLGWDRPYDEQFF. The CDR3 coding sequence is TGTGCCAGCAGCTTGGGATGGGACAGGCCCTATGATGAGCAGTTCTTC.

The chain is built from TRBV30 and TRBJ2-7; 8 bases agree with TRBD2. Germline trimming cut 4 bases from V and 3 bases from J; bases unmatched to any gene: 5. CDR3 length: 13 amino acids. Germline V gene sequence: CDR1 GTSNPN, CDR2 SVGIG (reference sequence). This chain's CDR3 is CAWNDGGDYEQYF. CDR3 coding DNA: TGTGCCTGGAATGACGGGGGGGACTACGAGCAGTACTTC. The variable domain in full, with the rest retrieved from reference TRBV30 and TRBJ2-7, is SQTIHQWPATLVQPVGSPLSLECTVEGTSNPNLYWYRQAAGRGLQLLFYSVGIGQISSEVPQNLSASRPQDRQFILSSKKLLLSDSGFYLCAWNDGGDYEQYFGPGTRLTVT.

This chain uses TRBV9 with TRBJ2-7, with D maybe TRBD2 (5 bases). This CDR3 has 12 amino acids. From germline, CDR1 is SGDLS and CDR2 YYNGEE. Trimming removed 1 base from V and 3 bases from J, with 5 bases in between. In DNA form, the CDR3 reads TGTGCCAGCAGCGTACGGGACTACGAGCAGTACTTC. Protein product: CASSVRDYEQYF.

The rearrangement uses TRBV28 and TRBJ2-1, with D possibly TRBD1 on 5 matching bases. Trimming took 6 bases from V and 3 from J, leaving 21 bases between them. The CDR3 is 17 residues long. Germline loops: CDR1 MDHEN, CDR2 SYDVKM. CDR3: CASSPAPAGKNYNEQFF. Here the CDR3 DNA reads TGTGCCAGCAGCCCCGCCCCGGCAGGGAAAAACTACAATGAGCAGTTCTTC.

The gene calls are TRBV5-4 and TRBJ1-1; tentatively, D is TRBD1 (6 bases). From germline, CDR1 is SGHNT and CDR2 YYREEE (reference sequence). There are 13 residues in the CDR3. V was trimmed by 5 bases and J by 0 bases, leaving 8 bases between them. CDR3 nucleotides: TGTGCCAGCAGGACAGGCCTGAACACTGAAGCTTTCTTT. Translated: CASRTGLNTEAFF.

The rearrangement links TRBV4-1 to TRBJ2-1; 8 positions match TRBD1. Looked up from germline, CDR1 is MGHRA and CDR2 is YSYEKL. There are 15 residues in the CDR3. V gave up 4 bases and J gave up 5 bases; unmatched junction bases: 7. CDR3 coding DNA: TGCGCCAGCAGCCTATCCGGGACAGGTGACAATGAGCAGTTCTTC. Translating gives CASSLSGTGDNEQFF.

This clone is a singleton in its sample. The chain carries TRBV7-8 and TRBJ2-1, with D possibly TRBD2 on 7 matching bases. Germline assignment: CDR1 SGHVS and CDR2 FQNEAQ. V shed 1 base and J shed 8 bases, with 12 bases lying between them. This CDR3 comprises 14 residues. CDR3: CASSLVLGGDEQFF. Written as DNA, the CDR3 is TGTGCCAGCAGCTTAGTTTTAGGGGGGGATGAGCAGTTCTTC.

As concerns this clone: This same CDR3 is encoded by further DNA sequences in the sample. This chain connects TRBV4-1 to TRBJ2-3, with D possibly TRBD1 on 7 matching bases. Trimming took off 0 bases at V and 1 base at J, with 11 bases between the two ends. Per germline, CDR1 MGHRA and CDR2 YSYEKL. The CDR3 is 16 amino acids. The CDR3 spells CASSQEGGGGTDTQYF. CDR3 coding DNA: TGCGCCAGCAGCCAAGAAGGGGGCGGGGGCACAGATACGCAGTATTTT.

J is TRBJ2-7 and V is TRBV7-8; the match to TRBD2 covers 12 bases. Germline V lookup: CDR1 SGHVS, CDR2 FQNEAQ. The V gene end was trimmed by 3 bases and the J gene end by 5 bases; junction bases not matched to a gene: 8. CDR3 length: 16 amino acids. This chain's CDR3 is CASSFFSSGGGNEQYF. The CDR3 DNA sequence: TGTGCCAGCAGCTTCTTTTCTAGCGGGGGGGGAAACGAGCAGTACTTC.